The T cell receptor (beta chain) under discussion was sequenced for a study of T cell repertoires in cytomegalovirus infection. On the study more broadly: HLA-C-restricted CMV epitopes, recently identified, and well-studied HLA-B-restricted ones were used by the study. Study conclusions and caveats: CMV-specific TCR beta clonotypes restricted by HLA-C dominated the ex vivo response. Summed public TCR beta family frequency identified CMV carriers bearing the relevant HLA.

Trimming removed 9 bases from V and 1 base from J; junction bases left unmatched: 8. The CDR3 sequence is 14 residues long. Germline values: CDR1 MNHNS, CDR2 SASEGT. Note on this clonotype: Its specificity is not known.

From the reads, TCRdb called clonotypes with MiXCR, one entry per CDR3 protein. The sample includes 650,000 to 900,000 distinct CDR3 sequences, about 31% of them seen just once. The source of this sequence is a human donor in good health (CMV status not recorded). Some clones in this sample may be carry-over from other donors' samples. The V gene is TRBV6-1, the J gene TRBJ2-5; the match to TRBD1 covers 7 bases. The source material was cultured CD8+ T cells from PBMCs, sampled from culture after CMV antigen stimulation. CDR3 amino acids: CASQIRDSQETQYF. In DNA, the CDR3 is TGTGCCAGTCAAATCCGGGACAGCCAAGAGACCCAGTACTTC.